The clone carrying this TCR beta chain was seen ten or more times. Assembly of TCR beta libraries relied on iRepertoire HTBI primers together with Arm-PCR of CDR3 regions. TCRdb redid the calling of the multiplex PCR reads with MiXCR, one entry per CDR3 protein. Of roughly 250,000 distinct CDR3 sequences in the sample, more than 15% were seen once. This sample is part of a study of regulatory T cells in long-lasting Graves disease. Time point here: newly diagnosed GD, antithyroid drugs for less than 3 months. Following extraction of RNA from PBMCs, that RNA was used to make the TCR library. The CDR3 loop spans 18 amino acids. Germline loops: CDR1 LGHDT, CDR2 YNNKEL (reference sequence). V lost 1 base, J lost 6 bases, and 21 bases lay in between. The data also belong to a second study, concerning T cells in Graves' hyperthyroidism and ophthalmopathy.

Here the sequenced sample was peripheral blood mononuclear cells (PBMCs), taken at new diagnosis, from a patient treated with antithyroid drugs. This sequence originates from a woman in her 30s with Graves disease. The chain uses TRBV3-1 and TRBJ2-2; D possibly corresponds to TRBD1 (6 bases). The CDR3 DNA sequence: TGTGCCAGCAGCCAAGCCCGATGGCGCAGGGGTTTTTCCGGGGAGCTGTTTTTT. This translates into CASSQARWRRGFSGELFF.